The present TCR beta chain was sequenced within a study of blood T cell repertoires in COVID-19. Looking at the study overall: The study drew acute and convalescent COVID-19 samples from the United States, Italy and Spain. Sample material is recorded as cDNA or gDNA derived from T cells, B-cell-depleted T cells, or PBMCs.

Trimming took 7 bases from V and 0 from J; bases not matched to a gene: 12. The germline V gene encodes CDR1 LNHDA and CDR2 SQIVND (reference sequence). The CDR3 consists of 17 residues. As originally analysed: How many nucleated cells were present was estimated from reference gene primer amplification. Sequencing used immunoSEQ multiplex PCR; TCRdb keeps in-frame clones, though not all of them. V and J calls and clone size are copied from that table; D and trimming were computed from the DNA. The data hold 150,000 to 200,000 clones, with just over 85% observed a single time. Sequences were obtained from peripheral blood. The receptor's source is a man aged 50-60 years with active or convalescent COVID-19. V and J are TRBV19 and TRBJ2-3, with TRBD2 identical over 8 bases. The CDR3 coding sequence is TGTGCCAGTACCCGGGGGGGCCGCCCCCTTAGCACAGATACGCAGTATTTT. Translation: CASTRGGRPLSTDTQYF.